The T cell receptor (beta chain) under discussion was sequenced for a study of blood T cell repertoires in COVID-19. Original processing methods: Using reference gene primer amplification, nucleated cell counts were estimated. Profiled with immunoSEQ multiplex PCR; TCRdb holds only in-frame clones, not every one. V, J and clone size are taken as reported in that table, and D and trimming were inferred from the DNA itself. Of fewer than 250,000 clones in the sample, approximately 82% were seen once. The CDR3 is made up of 15 amino acids. Germline lookup yields CDR1 MNHEY and CDR2 SMNVEV (reference sequence). V lost 6 bases, J lost 0 bases, and 12 bases lay in between. A single count supports this clone.

This TCR was recovered from a woman aged 35 to 49 with acute or convalescent COVID-19. Sequenced input: peripheral blood. The chain couples TRBV27 to TRBJ2-4; D perhaps matches TRBD2 (5 bases). CDR3: CASRGSLLAKNIQYF. Written as DNA, the CDR3 is TGTGCCAGCAGGGGGAGTTTGCTAGCCAAAAACATTCAGTACTTC.